Sequencing of this TCR beta chain was carried out in a study of cytomegalovirus exposure and HLA in healthy donors. The repertoire was sequenced with immunoSEQ multiplex PCR; TCRdb's copy has only in-frame clones and lacks some. The table records about 250,000 clones, 85% to 90% of them present only once. This CDR3 has 14 residues. Trimming cost V 4 bases and J 3 bases; bases outside gene matches: 3. In germline, CDR1 is SEHNR, CDR2 FQNEAQ (reference sequence). Sequences were obtained from PBMCs. The source is a man between 18 and 29 years old in good health and CMV-seronegative. The chain has TRBV7-9 and TRBJ1-2, with 9 bases that match TRBD1. The CDR3 DNA follows: TGTGCCAGCAGCTGGGGACAGGGTGACTATGGCTACACCTTC. It is translated as CASSWGQGDYGYTF.